This passage covers 9 T cell receptor beta chains from one sample sequenced in a study of blood T cells in healthy people across ages. The authors ran a second PCR of about 6 to 11 cycles using a sample-barcoded 5' primer and a J-beta primer mix. TCRdb redid the calling of the 5' RACE reads with MiXCR, one entry per CDR3 protein. The table has 700,000 to 1,000,000 distinct CDR3 sequences, 40% to 50% seen once. What was sequenced was blood. The receptors here all came from a man aged 55 to 70 in good health.

This chain uses TRBV12-3 or TRBV12-4 with TRBJ1-1; maybe TRBD1 (5 bases). Between the trimmed V and J ends, which lost 6 bases and 0 bases, there was a span of 14 bases. This CDR3 spans 15 amino acids. For the CDR3, the DNA is TGTGCCAGCAGCTACCTGGGGGTCTTGAACACTGAAGCTTTCTTT. It encodes CASSYLGVLNTEAFF.

The gene calls are TRBV5-1 and TRBJ1-1, with D hard to call. The V end lost 2 bases, the J end lost 2 bases, and 10 bases lay between the germline ends. This CDR3 region has 14 residues. CDR1 and CDR2 (germline): SGHRS, YFSETQ. The CDR3 DNA follows: TGCGCCAGCAGCTTCGACGGGCTCAACACTGAAGCTTTCTTT. Its protein is CASSFDGLNTEAFF.

The chain employs TRBV7-2 and TRBJ2-3; D gene uncertain. V was pared by 2 bases and J by 3 bases, with 9 bases between. The CDR3 length is 14 residues. Germline V gene lookup returns CDR1 SGHTA and CDR2 FQGNSA. The chain's CDR3 is CASSLSIRTDTQYF. The CDR3 region has the DNA TGTGCCAGCAGCTTATCTATACGGACAGATACGCAGTATTTT.

The rearrangement links TRBV14 to TRBJ2-7; 7 nucleotides match TRBD2. The J segment lost 1 base and the V segment lost 2 bases, leaving 5 bases of the junction unmatched. Germline lookup yields CDR1 SGHDN and CDR2 FVKESK. The CDR3 is 15 residues long. In DNA form, the CDR3 reads TGTGCCAGCAGCCAAAGGACTAGTCCTTCCTACGAGCAGTACTTC. This sequence encodes CASSQRTSPSYEQYF.

The V gene is TRBV20-1, the J gene TRBJ2-5, with D perhaps matching TRBD2 (6 bases). The V end was cut by 0 bases, the J end by 0 bases, with 14 bases between. From germline, CDR1 is DFQATT and CDR2 SNEGSKA (reference sequence). This CDR3 spans 16 amino acids. Here the CDR3 reads CSARENRRGHQETQYF. CDR3 sequence (DNA): TGCAGTGCTAGAGAAAACCGGCGGGGCCACCAAGAGACCCAGTACTTC.

The sample holds many counts of this clonotype. This chain links TRBV7-2 with TRBJ2-3; D not certain. The CDR3 spans 12 residues. Germline CDR1 reads SGHTA; CDR2 reads FQGNSA. Trimming took off 1 base at V and 6 bases at J, with 5 bases between the two ends. The CDR3 here is CASSLDKDTQYF. In DNA, the CDR3 is TGTGCCAGCAGCTTAGACAAGGATACGCAGTATTTT.

This clonotype occurred a few times. The chain is built from TRBV7-2 and TRBJ2-5; D may be TRBD1 or TRBD2 (5 bases each). The CDR3 length is 15 residues. Germline loops: CDR1 SGHTA, CDR2 FQGNSA. Trimming shortened V by 5 bases and J by 4 bases, and 17 bases separated the two germline ends. The CDR3 region is CASSPVGTKGETQYF. CDR3 nucleotides: TGTGCCAGCAGCCCCGTTGGGACGAAGGGAGAGACCCAGTACTTC.

This clonotype was found a few times. The chain uses TRBV9 and TRBJ1-2; D is undetermined. CDR1 is SGDLS and CDR2 is YYNGEE in the germline V gene. The germline V and J ends were trimmed by 0 bases and 7 bases, with 16 bases remaining between them. The CDR3 is 15 amino acids. For the CDR3, the DNA is TGTGCCAGCAGCGTAGAGGCTACCGGTGTGGGTGGCTACACCTTC. It yields the protein CASSVEATGVGGYTF.

The sample holds a few counts of this clonotype. CDR3 coding DNA: TGTGCCAGCAGCGTAGCGGGCATCGGGTACCAAGAGACCCAGTACTTC. This encodes CASSVAGIGYQETQYF. The chain couples TRBV9 to TRBJ2-5; unclear D gene. CDR3 size: 16 residues. Germline assignment: CDR1 SGDLS and CDR2 YYNGEE. V gave up 0 bases and J gave up 0 bases, with 12 bases separating them.